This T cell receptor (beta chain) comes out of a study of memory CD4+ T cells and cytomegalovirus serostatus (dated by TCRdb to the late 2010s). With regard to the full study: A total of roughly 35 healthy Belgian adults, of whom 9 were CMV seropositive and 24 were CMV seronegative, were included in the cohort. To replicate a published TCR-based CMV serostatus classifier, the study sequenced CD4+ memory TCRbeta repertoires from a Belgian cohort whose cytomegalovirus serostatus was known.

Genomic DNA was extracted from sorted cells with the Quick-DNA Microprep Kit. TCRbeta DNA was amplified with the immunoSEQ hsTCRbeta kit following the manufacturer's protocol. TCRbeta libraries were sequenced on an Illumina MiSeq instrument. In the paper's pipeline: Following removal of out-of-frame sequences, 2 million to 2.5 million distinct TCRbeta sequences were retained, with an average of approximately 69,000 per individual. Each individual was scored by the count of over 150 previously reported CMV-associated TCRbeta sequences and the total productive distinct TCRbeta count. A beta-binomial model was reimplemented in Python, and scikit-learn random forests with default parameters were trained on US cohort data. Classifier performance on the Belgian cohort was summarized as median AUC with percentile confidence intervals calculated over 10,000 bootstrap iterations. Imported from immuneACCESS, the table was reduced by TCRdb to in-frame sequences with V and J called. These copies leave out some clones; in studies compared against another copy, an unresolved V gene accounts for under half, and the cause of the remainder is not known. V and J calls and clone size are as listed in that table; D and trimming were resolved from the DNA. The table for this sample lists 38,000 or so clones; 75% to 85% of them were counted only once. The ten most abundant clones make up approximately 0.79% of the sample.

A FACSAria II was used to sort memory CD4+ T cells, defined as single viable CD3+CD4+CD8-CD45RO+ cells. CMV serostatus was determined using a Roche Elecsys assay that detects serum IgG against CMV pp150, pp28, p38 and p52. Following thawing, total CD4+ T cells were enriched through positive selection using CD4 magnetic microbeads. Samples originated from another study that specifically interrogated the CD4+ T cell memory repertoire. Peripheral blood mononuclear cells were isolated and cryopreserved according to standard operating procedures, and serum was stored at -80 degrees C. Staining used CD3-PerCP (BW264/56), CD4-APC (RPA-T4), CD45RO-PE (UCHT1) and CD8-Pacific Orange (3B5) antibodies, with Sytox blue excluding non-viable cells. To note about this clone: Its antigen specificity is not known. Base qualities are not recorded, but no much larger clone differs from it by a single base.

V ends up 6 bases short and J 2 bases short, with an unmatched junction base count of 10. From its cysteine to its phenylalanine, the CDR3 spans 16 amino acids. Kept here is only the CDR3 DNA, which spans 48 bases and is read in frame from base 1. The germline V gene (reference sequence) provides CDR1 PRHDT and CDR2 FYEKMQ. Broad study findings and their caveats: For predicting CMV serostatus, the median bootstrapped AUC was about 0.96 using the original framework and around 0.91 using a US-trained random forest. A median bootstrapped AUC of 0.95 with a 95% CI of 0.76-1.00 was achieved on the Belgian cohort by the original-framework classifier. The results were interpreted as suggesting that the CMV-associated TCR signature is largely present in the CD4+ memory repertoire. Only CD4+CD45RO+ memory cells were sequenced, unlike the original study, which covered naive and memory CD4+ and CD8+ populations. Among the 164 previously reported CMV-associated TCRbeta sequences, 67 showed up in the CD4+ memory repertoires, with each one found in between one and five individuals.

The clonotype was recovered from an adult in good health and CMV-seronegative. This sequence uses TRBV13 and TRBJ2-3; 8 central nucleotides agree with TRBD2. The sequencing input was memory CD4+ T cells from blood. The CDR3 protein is CASRPIARGVTDTQYF. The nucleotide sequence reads TGTGCCAGCAGACCTATCGCGCGGGGGGTCACAGATACGCAGTATTTT.